The 8 T cell receptor beta chains below come from one sample, sequenced in a study of shared clonotypes between healthy human individuals. Libraries were prepared by immunoSEQ multiplex PCR; TCRdb keeps only in-frame clonotypes and omits some of them. This sample yields almost 700,000 clones, of which about 92% are seen a single time; roughly 22% belongs to the top ten. CD45RO-negative CD8 cells positively selected for CCR7 made up the naive population, which excluded terminally differentiated effector memory CD45RA+ cells. The specimen was naive CD8+ T cells sorted from blood. The receptors come from a man under 40 in good health.

This clone was recorded only once. The chain combines TRBV5-4 with TRBJ2-7; 8 bases are a match to TRBD1. V was clipped by 4 bases and J by 4 bases; unmatched bases: 7. The CDR3 is made up of 14 amino acids. Germline-derived CDR1 and CDR2 are SGHNT and YYREEE (reference sequence). The CDR3 here is CASSASTGEYEQYF. The CDR3 nucleotides read TGTGCCAGCAGCGCTTCGACAGGGGAGTACGAGCAGTACTTC. The full variable domain, with the rest looked up from reference TRBV5-4 and TRBJ2-7, is ETGVTQSPTHLIKTRGQQVTLRCSSQSGHNTVSWYQQALGQGPQFIFQYYREEENGRGNFPPRFSGLQFPNYSSELNVNALELDDSALYLCASSASTGEYEQYFGPGTRLTVT.

This chain connects TRBV18 to TRBJ2-2, with 13 bases aligning to TRBD2. CDR3 length: 18 amino acids. The V gene end was trimmed by 6 bases and the J gene end by 0 bases; junction bases not matched to a gene: 7. Germline CDR1 is KGHSH and CDR2 is LQKENI. The CDR3 protein is CASSPRLAGGTNTGELFF. DNA for the CDR3: TGTGCCAGCTCTCCCCGACTAGCGGGAGGCACGAACACCGGGGAGCTGTTTTTT.

The chain recombines TRBV5-1 with TRBJ1-1; TRBD1 matches at 9 bases. The V and J ends lost 4 bases and 2 bases, in that order; junction bases with no gene match: 18. There are 19 residues in the CDR3. The germline gives CDR1 SGHRS, CDR2 YFSETQ. Here the CDR3 reads CASSKPRTGEIESNTEAFF. CDR3 DNA sequence: TGCGCCAGCAGCAAACCGAGGACAGGGGAGATAGAGAGTAACACTGAAGCTTTCTTT.

This chain connects TRBV27 to TRBJ1-2; the match to TRBD1 covers 10 bases. The CDR3 contains 16 residues. The trim removed 2 bases at V and 6 bases at J, leaving 9 bases unmatched. CDR1 and CDR2 (germline): MNHEY, SMNVEV (reference sequence). CDR3 DNA sequence: TGTGCCAGCAGTTTAGGGGAAGACAGGGGGCTGAATGGCTACACCTTC. This translates into CASSLGEDRGLNGYTF.

The rearrangement links TRBV29-1 to TRBJ2-1; TRBD1 might be the D (6 bases). The CDR3 spans 14 residues. In germline, CDR1 is SQVTM, CDR2 ANQGSEA. Between the trimmed V and J ends, which lost 5 bases and 1 base, there was a span of 12 bases. The CDR3 spells CSVQTGPSYNEQFF. The DNA of the CDR3 is TGCAGCGTTCAAACAGGGCCGTCCTACAATGAGCAGTTCTTC.

This clone came up once. This chain connects TRBV6-1 to TRBJ2-1; 11 nucleotides agree with TRBD2. The V gene's germline CDR1 is MNHNS and CDR2 SASEGT. The trim removed 1 base at V and 7 bases at J, leaving 9 bases unmatched. The CDR3 totals 17 residues. The CDR3 loop is CASSEDHPLAGVNEQFF. CDR3 sequence (DNA): TGTGCCAGCAGTGAAGACCACCCACTAGCGGGAGTTAATGAGCAGTTCTTC.

This chain connects TRBV7-9 to TRBJ2-7, with unresolved D. There are 16 residues in the CDR3. Germline CDR1 SEHNR, CDR2 FQNEAQ (reference sequence). V was cut by 2 bases and J by 6 bases, with 20 bases left in between. The CDR3, as DNA: TGTGCCAGCAGCTTAAGTTTTGGCCGCTTGGCCGCCGAGCAGTACTTC. This codes for CASSLSFGRLAAEQYF.

The CDR3, as DNA: TGTGCCAGCAGCGACTCAGGGACCATCTCTTCGACTGAAGCTTTCTTT. Protein product: CASSDSGTISSTEAFF. The rearrangement links TRBV7-8 to TRBJ1-1, with a weak D call TRBD1 (5 bases). V was clipped by 5 bases and J by 5 bases, with 21 bases between them. Germline lookup yields CDR1 SGHVS and CDR2 FQNEAQ. The CDR3 length is 16 residues. Combining the CDR3 with reference TRBV7-8 and TRBJ1-1 gives the whole variable domain GAGVSQSPRYKVAKRGQDVALRCDPISGHVSLFWYQQALGQGPEFLTYFQNEAQLDKSGLPSDRFFAERPEGSVSTLKIQRTQQEDSAVYLCASSDSGTISSTEAFFGQGTRLTVV.